This passage covers 6 T cell receptor beta chains from one sample sequenced in a study of blood T cell repertoires in COVID-19. The table came from immunoSEQ multiplex PCR; TCRdb's copy has only in-frame clones and leaves some out. The data hold about 150,000 clones, with 75% to 80% observed a single time. Input material: peripheral blood. Receptor source: a man at least 80 years old with acute or convalescent COVID-19.

The table lists this clone with a few counts. The genes are TRBV2 and TRBJ2-1; D unclear. Germline loops: CDR1 SNHLY, CDR2 FYNNEI. The CDR3 spans 11 residues. Trimming took off 4 bases at V and 7 bases at J, with 5 bases between the two ends. CDR3 loop: CASSAKNEQFF. In nucleotides, the CDR3 is TGTGCCAGCAGTGCTAAAAATGAGCAGTTCTTC. Drawing the rest from reference TRBV2 and TRBJ2-1, the complete variable domain is EPEVTQTPSHQVTQMGQEVILRCVPISNHLYFYWYRQILGQKVEFLVSFYNNEISEKSEIFDDQFSVERPDGSNFTLKIRSTKLEDSAMYFCASSAKNEQFFGPGTRLTVL.

The chain recombines TRBV10-1 with TRBJ2-3, with 11 bases fitting TRBD1. This CDR3 has 14 residues. The V and J ends lost 6 bases and 5 bases, in that order; junction bases with no gene match: 4. CDR1 and CDR2 (germline): WNHNN, SYGVQD (reference sequence). The DNA for the CDR3 is TGCGCCAGCAGGGCGGGACAGGGGGAAGATACGCAGTATTTT. Translating gives CASRAGQGEDTQYF.

The rearrangement links TRBV7-2 to TRBJ2-7; a possible D gene is TRBD1 (6 bases). Trimming removed 4 bases from V and 7 bases from J, with 20 bases in between. Germline lookup yields CDR1 SGHTA and CDR2 FQGNSA. The length of the CDR3 is 15 residues. CDR3 residues: CASSSGQGHLREQYF. CDR3 bases: TGTGCCAGCAGCTCGGGGCAGGGACATCTACGAGAGCAGTACTTC.

As to this clone: One end of the junction does not line up with germline, which may come from a read error. The V gene is TRBV24-1, the J gene TRBJ2-1, with 9 bases identical to TRBD1. This CDR3 spans 12 amino acids. The germline V gene has CDR1 KGHDR and CDR2 SFDVKD. This chain's CDR3 is CATSDLGDRVIF. The DNA of the CDR3 is TGTGCCACCAGTGATTTGGGGGACAGGGTGATCTTC.

This rearrangement joins TRBV5-6 to TRBJ2-7; D is perhaps TRBD1 (6 bases). The germline CDR1 and CDR2 sequences are SGHDT and YYEEEE. The CDR3 is 14 amino acids. Trimming shortened V by 6 bases and J by 0 bases, and 13 bases separated the two germline ends. CDR3 residues: CASTNTGSSYEQYF. Here the CDR3 DNA reads TGTGCCAGCACCAATACAGGGAGCTCCTACGAGCAGTACTTC.

In its sample, this clone was seen a few times. The V and J genes are TRBV5-6 and TRBJ2-2; 14 nucleotides align to TRBD2. The germline V gene has CDR1 SGHDT and CDR2 YYEEEE. The CDR3 loop spans 15 amino acids. V gave up 7 bases and J gave up 1 base; unmatched junction bases: 0. CDR3 nucleotides: TGTGCCAGCGGGACTAGCGGGGGGAACACCGGGGAGCTGTTTTTT. This codes for CASGTSGGNTGELFF.